What follows are 22 T cell receptor beta chains derived from one specimen sequenced in a study of shared clonotypes between healthy human individuals. The naive CD8 population came from CD45RO-negative cells selected for CCR7, without terminally differentiated effector memory CD45RA+ cells. Using immunoSEQ multiplex PCR, the repertoire was profiled, and TCRdb retains in-frame clones only, with some absent. The sample includes millions of clones, approximately 94% seen only once; the top ten take 1.5% to 2%. The sequenced sample consisted of naive CD8+ T cells from PBMCs. All receptors derive from a man younger than 35 in good health. Some clones in this sample may be carry-over from other donors' samples.

This clone showed up just a few times. The V gene is TRBV30, the J gene TRBJ1-1, with 7 bases identical to TRBD1. V dropped 0 bases and J dropped 6; count of bases not matched to a gene: 4. Germline CDR1 GTSNPN, CDR2 SVGIG (reference sequence). The CDR3 covers 13 residues. CDR3 DNA: TGTGCCTGGAGTGTAAAGGGGGCATCTGAAGCTTTCTTT. This codes for CAWSVKGASEAFF.

This clone was recorded only once. The genes are TRBV27 and TRBJ2-1; 7 positions agree with TRBD1. The CDR3 length is 14 residues. CDR1 and CDR2 (germline): MNHEY, SMNVEV (reference sequence). V gave up 0 bases and J gave up 10 bases; unmatched junction bases: 6. CDR3 DNA: TGTGCCAGCAGTTTATCGAGGGGGCGCATAGAGCAGTTCTTC. Amino acid sequence: CASSLSRGRIEQFF.

The chain recombines TRBV30 with TRBJ2-3; perhaps TRBD2 as D (5 bases). Looked up from germline, CDR1 is GTSNPN and CDR2 is SVGIG (reference sequence). V dropped 2 bases and J dropped 6 bases, with 12 bases sitting between them. This CDR3 has 13 amino acids. DNA for the CDR3: TGTGCCTGGAGTTTCGTAAGAGGGGATACGCAGTATTTT. Its translation: CAWSFVRGDTQYF.

DNA of the CDR3: TGTGCCAGCAGTTACAGGGGGCGTTACAATGAGCAGTTCTTC. Translating it yields CASSYRGRYNEQFF. This chain joins TRBV27 and TRBJ2-1, with 9 bases identical to TRBD1. Germline loops: CDR1 MNHEY, CDR2 SMNVEV (reference sequence). The CDR3 is made up of 14 amino acids. After removal of 4 bases from V and 4 bases from J, the junction contained 2 bases not matched to a gene.

This chain joins TRBV4-1 and TRBJ2-7, with TRBD1 matching 7 bases. With 4 bases clipped from V and 3 bases from J, the junction kept 3 bases outside the gene matches. The CDR3 is 13 residues long. Germline CDR1 and CDR2: MGHRA and YSYEKL. In nucleotides, the CDR3 is TGCGCCAGCAGCCCGGGGACAGTCTACGAGCAGTACTTC. Encoded protein: CASSPGTVYEQYF.

This clone is a singleton in its sample. The rearrangement joins TRBV27 to TRBJ2-7; D is perhaps TRBD1 (6 bases). The CDR3 runs to 14 residues. Germline-derived CDR1 and CDR2 are MNHEY and SMNVEV (reference sequence). V lost 6 bases and J lost 7, with 19 bases in between. The CDR3 region is CASSLRGLLGEQYF. CDR3 coding DNA: TGTGCCAGCAGCCTCAGGGGCCTCCTCGGGGAGCAGTACTTC.

On this clone: One junction end disagrees with the germline gene, perhaps due to a read error. The genes are TRBV5-1 and TRBJ2-7; 8 positions match TRBD1. The CDR3 runs to 12 residues. Germline CDR1 and CDR2: SGHRS and YFSETQ. CDR3 in amino acids: CTSSAGGREQYF. For the CDR3, the DNA is TGTACCAGCAGCGCAGGGGGCCGCGAGCAGTACTTC.

The genes are TRBV4-3 and TRBJ2-2; 10 bases agree with TRBD2. The ends lost 6 bases at V and 5 bases at J; junction bases unmatched: 21. The CDR3 is made up of 20 amino acids. Germline V lookup: CDR1 LGHNA, CDR2 YSLEER. In DNA, the CDR3 is TGCGCCAGCAGTCACAAACTTGACCCCCTTCTAGCGGGAGAAACCGGGGAGCTGTTTTTT. Its protein is CASSHKLDPLLAGETGELFF.

The rearrangement links TRBV2 to TRBJ1-1; D remains ambiguous. Germline loops: CDR1 SNHLY, CDR2 FYNNEI. V dropped 1 base and J dropped 3 bases, with 6 bases sitting between them. The CDR3 sequence is 13 residues long. The CDR3 DNA reads as TGTGCCAGCAGTGAAGAGCATTACACTGAAGCTTTCTTT. Translating it yields CASSEEHYTEAFF.

The rearrangement uses TRBV27 and TRBJ2-7, with no clear D. The CDR3 totals 15 residues. V was clipped by 2 bases and J by 0 bases, with 11 bases between them. Germline V gives CDR1 MNHEY, CDR2 SMNVEV (reference sequence). CDR3 sequence reads: CASSLTPPSSYEQYF. The CDR3 coding sequence is TGTGCCAGCAGTTTAACCCCCCCGAGCTCCTACGAGCAGTACTTC.

The rearrangement uses TRBV7-9 and TRBJ1-4, with D unresolved. V lost 5 bases and J lost 9, with 10 bases in between. Germline V gene data show CDR1 as SEHNR and CDR2 as FQNEAQ (reference sequence). The CDR3 runs to 12 residues. CDR3 nucleotides: TGTGCCAGCAGCCCCGGGATGAAAAAACTGTTTTTT. Translation gives CASSPGMKKLFF.

V and J are TRBV7-9 and TRBJ1-2; D gene unclear. CDR1 is SEHNR, CDR2 FQNEAQ, per germline (reference sequence). V was cut by 2 bases and J by 6 bases, with 19 bases left in between. This CDR3 has 16 amino acids. For the CDR3, the DNA is TGTGCCAGCAGCTTATCGTCCCCACCCGGGCTCGATGGCTACACCTTC. The encoded protein is CASSLSSPPGLDGYTF.

This chain links TRBV27 with TRBJ2-2; 9 bases match TRBD2. The CDR3 spans 17 residues. V shed 5 bases and J 2 bases; nucleotides not matched to a gene: 9. Germline loops: CDR1 MNHEY, CDR2 SMNVEV (reference sequence). The CDR3 here is CASSLAGPYGNTGELFF. CDR3 DNA: TGTGCCAGCAGTCTAGCGGGACCGTATGGTAACACCGGGGAGCTGTTTTTT.

The chain combines TRBV5-6 with TRBJ2-7, with 8 bases aligning to TRBD1. The CDR3 runs to 17 residues. V was pared by 1 base and J by 2 bases, with 11 bases of the junction left unmatched. Germline V CDR1 and CDR2: SGHDT, YYEEEE. In DNA, the CDR3 is TGTGCCAGCAGCTTGAGGGGATCGGACAGGGACCCCTACGAGCAGTACTTC. It is translated as CASSLRGSDRDPYEQYF.

V usage is TRBV4-3 and J usage is TRBJ2-1, with 7 bases that match TRBD2. Unmatched junction bases numbered 8, after V lost 3 bases and J lost 0 bases. This CDR3 has 17 amino acids. The germline V gene has CDR1 LGHNA and CDR2 YSLEER. CDR3 residues: CASSQSGTVRSYNEQFF. CDR3 sequence (DNA): TGCGCCAGCAGCCAGAGCGGGACTGTACGCTCCTACAATGAGCAGTTCTTC.

The gene calls are TRBV30 and TRBJ2-7, with 7 bases aligning to TRBD2. The CDR3 is made up of 13 amino acids. V was pared by 2 bases and J by 5 bases, with 6 bases of the junction left unmatched. Germline-derived CDR1 and CDR2 are GTSNPN and SVGIG (reference sequence). DNA for the CDR3: TGTGCCTGGAGTTGGGGGGGGAGAAACGAGCAGTACTTC. Protein sequence: CAWSWGGRNEQYF.

This sequence joins TRBV6-5 and TRBJ2-5, with D perhaps TRBD2 (6 bases). The CDR3 covers 13 residues. V was pared by 8 bases and J by 5 bases, with 15 bases between. Germline V CDR1 and CDR2: MNHEY, SVGAGI. In DNA form, the CDR3 reads TGTGCCAGCTTCGACCGGGGGTGGGAGACCCAGTACTTC. Residues: CASFDRGWETQYF.

This chain connects TRBV6-4 to TRBJ2-1, with TRBD2 matching over 12 bases. Losses at the gene ends were 6 bases for V and 10 bases for J; bases not matched to a gene: 1. Germline values: CDR1 MRHNA, CDR2 SNTAGT. There are 12 residues in the CDR3. CDR3 sequence: CASRGLAGEQFF. The CDR3 nucleotides read TGTGCCAGCAGAGGACTAGCGGGGGAGCAGTTCTTC.

J is TRBJ2-5 and V is TRBV29-1; possible D gene TRBD2, 6 bases. The germline CDR1 and CDR2 sequences are SQVTM and ANQGSEA. The V gene lost 7 bases and the J gene lost 3 bases, with 15 bases spanning the gap. This CDR3 is 13 amino acids long. CDR3 region: CSAGPSAKETQYF. In DNA form, the CDR3 reads TGCAGCGCCGGTCCTAGCGCCAAAGAGACCCAGTACTTC.

The V and J genes are TRBV5-6 and TRBJ1-2; 7 positions agree with TRBD1. V dropped 4 bases and J dropped 2; count of bases not matched to a gene: 5. CDR1 SGHDT and CDR2 YYEEEE come from the germline V gene. This CDR3 region has 14 residues. Written as DNA, the CDR3 is TGTGCCAGCAGCCGGGGACAGCGAAACTATGGCTACACCTTC. As protein: CASSRGQRNYGYTF.

The CDR3 reads CASSSVGGKETQYF. For the CDR3, the DNA is TGTGCCAGCAGCTCGGTCGGGGGGAAGGAGACCCAGTACTTC. V is TRBV9 and J is TRBJ2-5; 7 nucleotides line up with TRBD2. The length of the CDR3 is 14 residues. Germline V gives CDR1 SGDLS, CDR2 YYNGEE. The J segment lost 5 bases and the V segment lost 4 bases, leaving 8 bases of the junction unmatched.

The chain carries TRBV21-1 and TRBJ2-5; TRBD1 is the table's D call and was not checked against the DNA. TRBV21-1 is termed a pseudogene. CDR3 length equals 16 residues. The CDR3 loop reads CASSLEGSDRGETQYF. DNA of the CDR3: TGTGCCAGCAGCCTAGAGGGTTCTGACAGGGGAGAGACCCAGTACTTC.